A selection of T cell receptor beta chains follows, all from one sample in a study of PD-1 blockade in classical Hodgkin lymphoma. Method: immunoSEQ multiplex PCR; TCRdb's copy keeps in-frame clones and lacks some. The sample holds about 93,000 clones; 75% to 85% are singletons and the top ten take 15% to 20%. The sequencing used peripheral blood mononuclear cells (PBMCs), collected before the second cycle of nivolumab. These receptor sequences come from a human donor with classical Hodgkin lymphoma. The CDR3 runs from the conserved cysteine through the conserved F or W. D genes are given only for firm matches. The size field is filled for only some rows; it gives once, few, many or a size class.

J gene | clone size | D gene | V gene | CDR3 DNA | CDR3 protein
TRBJ2-3 | once | TRBD2 | TRBV10-3 | TGTGCCATCAGGCTAGCGGGGATGGCAGATACGCAGTATTTT | CAIRLAGMADTQYF
TRBJ2-7 | . | . | TRBV29-1 | TGCAGCGTTGAAGATGGGGGAATCGAGCAGTACTTC | CSVEDGGIEQYF
TRBJ2-5 | . | . | TRBV7-2 | TGTGCCAGCTCAGGCCCGTCCCGTGAGACCCAGTACTTC | CASSGPSRETQYF
TRBJ2-1 | . | TRBD2 | TRBV4-2 | TGTGCCAGCAGCCCCCCTGGGGTAGCGGGCAATGAGCAGTTCTTC | CASSPPGVAGNEQFF
TRBJ2-5 | . | TRBD1 | TRBV5-4 | TGTGCCAGCAGCTCCGCACAGGGGCGGCACCAAGAGACCCAGTACTTC | CASSSAQGRHQETQYF
TRBJ1-2 | few | TRBD1 | TRBV19 | TGTGCCAGTATGGCAGGGGGCGATTTAGGCTACACCTTC | CASMAGGDLGYTF
TRBJ2-7 | . | TRBD1 | TRBV11-2 | TGTGCCAGCAGCAGAACAGGGGTCGGCGAGCAGTACTTC | CASSRTGVGEQYF
TRBJ2-5 | . | TRBD2 | TRBV5-4 | TGTGCCAGCAGCCCGGGACTAGCGCACAGGGGAGGGGAGACCCAGTACTTC | CASSPGLAHRGGETQYF
TRBJ1-1 | . | TRBD1 | TRBV27 | TGTGCCAGCAGGAGGACAGGGCATGGAACTGAAGCTTTCTTT | CASRRTGHGTEAFF
TRBJ2-2 | . | . | TRBV6-1 | TGTGCCAGCAGCTGGGGGGCGTATGCCGGGGAGCTGTTTTTT | CASSWGAYAGELFF
TRBJ1-1 | . | . | TRBV6-5 | TGTGCCAGCAGTTACTCGACTTTACGTGAAGCTTTCTTT | CASSYSTLREAFF
TRBJ2-7 | . | . | TRBV9 | TGTGCCAGCAGCGTAGACGGGAATGGAATTTACGAGCAGTACTTC | CASSVDGNGIYEQYF
TRBJ1-2 | once | . | TRBV30 | TGTGCCTTTTCCCCGGGGGTCAGCTATGGCTACACCTTC | CAFSPGVSYGYTF